These 9 T cell receptor beta chains share one sample of origin, sequenced in a study of blood T cell repertoires in COVID-19. TCRdb's table, derived via immunoSEQ multiplex PCR, lists solely in-frame clones and lacks some. The table lists tens of thousands of clones, approximately 88% of them singletons. Material for sequencing was peripheral blood. The source of these receptors is a man in his sixties with COVID-19, enrolled during active disease.

The chain recombines TRBV4-1 with TRBJ2-5, with D maybe TRBD2 (6 bases). CDR3 size: 17 residues. Germline CDR1 reads MGHRA; CDR2 reads YSYEKL. The V end lost 0 bases, the J end lost 3 bases, and 17 bases lay between the germline ends. The CDR3 reads CASSQDSWGVGKETQYF. In DNA form, the CDR3 reads TGCGCCAGCAGCCAAGATTCATGGGGGGTAGGAAAAGAGACCCAGTACTTC.

The CDR3 sequence: CASKFTQGNTPLHF. Written as DNA, the CDR3 is TGTGCCAGCAAGTTTACACAGGGGAATACACCCCTCCACTTT. The V gene is TRBV27, the J gene TRBJ1-6, with TRBD1 identical over 7 bases. Germline loops: CDR1 MNHEY, CDR2 SMNVEV (reference sequence). Unmatched junction bases numbered 11, after V lost 7 bases and J lost 11 bases. The CDR3 extends over 14 amino acids.

The V gene is TRBV12-3 or TRBV12-4, the J gene TRBJ2-1; D gene unclear. V gave up 6 bases and J gave up 4 bases, with 4 bases separating them. The CDR3 is made up of 11 amino acids. The CDR3 coding sequence is TGTGCCAGCAGCCAATACAATGAGCAGTTCTTC. It translates to CASSQYNEQFF.

The chain combines TRBV7-8 with TRBJ1-2, with no clear D. Trimming pared 1 base from V and 8 bases from J, leaving 11 bases between. The length of the CDR3 is 13 residues. Germline CDR1 is SGHVS and CDR2 is FQNEAQ. The CDR3 DNA reads TGTGCCAGCAGCTTAGGGGCCAGACGGGGCTACACCTTC. Amino acids: CASSLGARRGYTF.

This clone was found once. The genes are TRBV27 and TRBJ2-7, with D perhaps matching TRBD1 (6 bases). The V gene lost 5 bases and the J gene lost 0 bases, with 14 bases spanning the gap. This CDR3 is built from 15 residues. Germline CDR1 MNHEY, CDR2 SMNVEV (reference sequence). CDR3 DNA sequence: TGTGCCAGCAGTATAACCGGGACACACTCCTACGAGCAGTACTTC. Translating it yields CASSITGTHSYEQYF.

The chain has TRBV19 and TRBJ1-4; unclear D gene. V lost 0 bases and J lost 0, with 5 bases in between. The CDR3 has 15 residues. Germline V lookup: CDR1 LNHDA, CDR2 SQIVND (reference sequence). CDR3 sequence reads: CASSIDGATNEKLFF. Written as DNA, the CDR3 is TGTGCCAGTAGTATAGACGGGGCAACTAATGAAAAACTGTTTTTT.

The gene calls are TRBV7-8 and TRBJ1-1; tentatively, D is TRBD1 (5 bases). In germline, CDR1 is SGHVS, CDR2 FQNEAQ. There are 13 residues in the CDR3. Trimming cost V 5 bases and J 4 bases, with 11 bases left between them. The DNA for the CDR3 is TGTGCCAGCAGCCTCCGGGGGTTCACTGAAGCTTTCTTT. Translation: CASSLRGFTEAFF.

The table lists this clone with a count of one. The V and J genes are TRBV30 and TRBJ2-1; TRBD2 matches 9 bases. The CDR3 loop spans 15 amino acids. CDR1 is GTSNPN and CDR2 is SVGIG in the germline V gene (reference sequence). The V segment lost 5 bases and the J segment 4 bases; nucleotides outside the gene matches: 9. CDR3 residues: CAWAPSAGGYNEQFF. CDR3 sequence (DNA): TGTGCCTGGGCCCCTTCAGCGGGAGGTTACAATGAGCAGTTCTTC.

The CDR3 coding sequence is TGTGCCAGCAGTGAAAACACTAGCGGGAGTAAGACCCAGTACTTC. This codes for CASSENTSGSKTQYF. The J gene is TRBJ2-5, the V gene TRBV6-1, with 11 bases fitting TRBD2. The CDR3 has 15 amino acids. Germline CDR1 is MNHNS and CDR2 is SASEGT. With 2 bases clipped from V and 6 bases from J, the junction kept 5 bases outside the gene matches.